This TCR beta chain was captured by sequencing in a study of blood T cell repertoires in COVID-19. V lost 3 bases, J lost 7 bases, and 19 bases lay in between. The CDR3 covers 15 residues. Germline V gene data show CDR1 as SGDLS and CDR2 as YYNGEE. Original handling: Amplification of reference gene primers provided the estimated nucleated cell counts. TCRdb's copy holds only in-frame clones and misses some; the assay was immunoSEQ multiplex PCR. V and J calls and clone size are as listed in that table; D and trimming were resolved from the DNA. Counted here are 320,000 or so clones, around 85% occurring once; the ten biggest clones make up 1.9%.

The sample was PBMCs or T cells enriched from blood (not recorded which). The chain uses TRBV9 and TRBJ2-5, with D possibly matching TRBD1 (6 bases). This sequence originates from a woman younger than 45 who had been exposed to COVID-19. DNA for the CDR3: TGTGCCAGCAGCGCAAACACAGGGCTGCACGGGACCCAGTACTTC. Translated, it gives CASSANTGLHGTQYF.